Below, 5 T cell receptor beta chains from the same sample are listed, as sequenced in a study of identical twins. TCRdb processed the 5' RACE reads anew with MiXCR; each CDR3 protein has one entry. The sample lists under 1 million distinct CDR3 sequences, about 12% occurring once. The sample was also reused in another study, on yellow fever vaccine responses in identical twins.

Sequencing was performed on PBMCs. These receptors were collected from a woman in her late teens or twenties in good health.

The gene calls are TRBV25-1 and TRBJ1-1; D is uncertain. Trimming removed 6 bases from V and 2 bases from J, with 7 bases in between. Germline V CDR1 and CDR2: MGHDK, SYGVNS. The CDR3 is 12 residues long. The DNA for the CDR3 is TGTGCCAGCAGGCTCTATAACACTGAAGCTTTCTTT. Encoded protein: CASRLYNTEAFF.

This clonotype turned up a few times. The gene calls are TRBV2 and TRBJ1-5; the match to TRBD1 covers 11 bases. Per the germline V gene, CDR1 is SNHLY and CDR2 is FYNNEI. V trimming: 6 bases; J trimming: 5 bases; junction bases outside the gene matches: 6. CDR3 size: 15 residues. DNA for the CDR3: TGTGCCAGCAGGGCGGACAGGGGGCTCTATCAGCCCCAGCATTTT. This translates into CASRADRGLYQPQHF. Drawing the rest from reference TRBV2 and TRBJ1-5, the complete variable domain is EPEVTQTPSHQVTQMGQEVILRCVPISNHLYFYWYRQILGQKVEFLVSFYNNEISEKSEIFDDQFSVERPDGSNFTLKIRSTKLEDSAMYFCASRADRGLYQPQHFGDGTRLSIL.

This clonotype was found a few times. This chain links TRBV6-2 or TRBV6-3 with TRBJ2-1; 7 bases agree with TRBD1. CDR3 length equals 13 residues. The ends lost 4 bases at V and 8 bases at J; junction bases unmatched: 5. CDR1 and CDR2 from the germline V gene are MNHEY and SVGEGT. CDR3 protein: CASSLEGAHEQFF. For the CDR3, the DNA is TGTGCCAGCAGTTTAGAGGGGGCCCATGAGCAGTTCTTC.

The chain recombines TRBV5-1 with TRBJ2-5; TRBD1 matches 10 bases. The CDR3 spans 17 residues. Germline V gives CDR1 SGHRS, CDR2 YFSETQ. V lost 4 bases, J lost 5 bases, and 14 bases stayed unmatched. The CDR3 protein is CASSQILTGGGLETQYF. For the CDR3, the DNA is TGCGCCAGCAGCCAAATACTGACAGGGGGCGGATTGGAGACCCAGTACTTC.

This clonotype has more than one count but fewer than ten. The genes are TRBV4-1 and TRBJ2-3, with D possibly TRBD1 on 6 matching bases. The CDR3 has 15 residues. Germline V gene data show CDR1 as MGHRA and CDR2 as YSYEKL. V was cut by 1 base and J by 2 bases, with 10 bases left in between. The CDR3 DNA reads TGCGCCAGCAGCCAAGCGGGACATCCCACAGATACGCAGTATTTT. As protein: CASSQAGHPTDTQYF.